Below, 17 T cell receptor beta chains from the same sample are listed, as sequenced in a study of cytomegalovirus exposure and HLA in healthy donors. This PCR relied on a set of 60 Vbeta primers and 13 Jbeta primers. The method was immunoSEQ multiplex PCR; TCRdb's version includes in-frame clones alone and lacks a portion of them. The table lists more than 110,000 clones, around 80% of them singletons. Sequencing input: PBMCs. These TCRs come from a young man in good health and CMV-seronegative.

The chain combines TRBV19 with TRBJ1-1; D possibly corresponds to TRBD1 (6 bases). The germline V and J ends were trimmed by 7 bases and 0 bases, with 9 bases remaining between them. The CDR3 contains 13 residues. Germline V lookup: CDR1 LNHDA, CDR2 SQIVND (reference sequence). The CDR3: CASTRQVNTEAFF. CDR3 nucleotides: TGTGCCAGTACCCGACAGGTGAACACTGAAGCTTTCTTT.

This chain joins TRBV5-1 and TRBJ1-5, with no clear D. Germline values: CDR1 SGHRS, CDR2 YFSETQ. V lost 4 bases, J lost 7 bases, and 18 bases lay in between. There are 15 residues in the CDR3. CDR3 residues: CASSATSGSGQPQHF. CDR3 coding DNA: TGCGCCAGCAGCGCGACCTCTGGATCGGGGCAGCCCCAGCATTTT.

V usage is TRBV27 and J usage is TRBJ1-1; no clear D. The CDR3 loop spans 15 amino acids. The V end lost 0 bases, the J end lost 0 bases, and 8 bases lay between the germline ends. Germline assignment: CDR1 MNHEY and CDR2 SMNVEV (reference sequence). The CDR3 nucleotides read TGTGCCAGCAGTTTATCGTTCGGTCTGAACACTGAAGCTTTCTTT. Protein product: CASSLSFGLNTEAFF.

The genes are TRBV15 and TRBJ2-3; 14 bases map to TRBD2. V was clipped by 0 bases and J by 6 bases; unmatched bases: 20. Germline-derived CDR1 and CDR2 are LNHNV and YYDKDF (reference sequence). The CDR3 runs to 22 residues. The CDR3 sequence is CATSREKGKGLAGAVLRDTQYF. The CDR3 DNA sequence: TGTGCCACCAGCAGAGAAAAGGGAAAGGGACTAGCGGGAGCCGTTTTACGGGATACGCAGTATTTT.

This clone was seen ten or more times. The chain carries TRBV9 and TRBJ1-1; D might be TRBD1 (5 bases). The CDR3 has 14 residues. The ends were cut back, 0 bases at V and 7 bases at J, with 13 bases in the middle. The germline gives CDR1 SGDLS, CDR2 YYNGEE. CDR3 in amino acids: CASSVAGGGVEAFF. CDR3 DNA: TGTGCCAGCAGCGTAGCAGGCGGGGGGGTTGAAGCTTTCTTT.

The chain links TRBV4-1 to TRBJ2-3, with TRBD2 as a possible D gene (6 bases). The CDR3 runs 17 residues. Germline V gene sequence: CDR1 MGHRA, CDR2 YSYEKL. With 0 bases removed from V and 6 bases from J, the gap between germline ends came to 19 bases. The CDR3 region has the DNA TGCGCCAGCAGCCAAGATCGGGCTAGCGCTACGGTGGATACGCAGTATTTT. Its protein product is CASSQDRASATVDTQYF.

V and J are TRBV5-1 and TRBJ2-2; D might be TRBD2 (6 bases). The germline CDR1 and CDR2 sequences are SGHRS and YFSETQ. The CDR3 is 18 residues long. Trimming took 4 bases from V and 5 from J, leaving 24 bases between them. CDR3 sequence: CASSVPPGPWRDTGELFF. The CDR3 DNA reads as TGCGCCAGCAGCGTACCCCCAGGGCCTTGGAGGGATACCGGGGAGCTGTTTTTT.

The V call is TRBV6-6, the J call TRBJ2-5, with a tentative D call TRBD2 (5 bases). The germline V gene encodes CDR1 MNHNY and CDR2 SVGAGI (reference sequence). Deletions cut 6 bases from V and 0 bases from J, with 17 bases between. There are 16 residues in the CDR3. CDR3: CASSRRARVNQETQYF. Written as DNA, the CDR3 is TGTGCCAGCAGCCGCCGGGCGCGGGTAAACCAAGAGACCCAGTACTTC.

V usage is TRBV6-1 and J usage is TRBJ2-7, with D possibly TRBD2 on 5 matching bases. V lost 8 bases and J 2 bases, leaving 13 bases between the germline ends. The germline V gene has CDR1 MNHNS and CDR2 SASEGT. The CDR3 sequence is 13 residues long. The CDR3 region is CASEGRVAYEQYF. CDR3 DNA: TGTGCCAGCGAAGGGCGGGTAGCCTACGAGCAGTACTTC.

The V and J genes are TRBV6-1 and TRBJ1-1; the D gene is possibly TRBD1 (5 bases). From germline, CDR1 is MNHNS and CDR2 SASEGT. The ends were cut back, 2 bases at V and 0 bases at J, with 13 bases in the middle. The CDR3 extends over 16 amino acids. CDR3 region: CASSELGRALNTEAFF. The CDR3 nucleotides read TGTGCCAGCAGTGAATTGGGCAGGGCCCTGAACACTGAAGCTTTCTTT.

A single count supports this clone. This chain connects TRBV28 to TRBJ1-3; TRBD1 might be the D (6 bases). Trimming removed 3 bases from V and 0 bases from J, with 12 bases in between. Germline CDR1 reads MDHEN; CDR2 reads SYDVKM. The CDR3 contains 16 residues. This CDR3 reads CASSFFDRISGNTIYF. CDR3 nucleotide sequence: TGTGCCAGCAGTTTTTTTGACAGGATCTCTGGAAACACCATATATTTT.

The rearrangement joins TRBV6-1 to TRBJ2-7, with D uncertain. Germline CDR1 MNHNS, CDR2 SASEGT. The ends were cut back, 4 bases at V and 4 bases at J, with 8 bases in the middle. CDR3 length equals 12 residues. The CDR3 loop is CASSGVLYEQYF. The CDR3 DNA reads TGTGCCAGCAGTGGAGTGTTATACGAGCAGTACTTC.

The chain is built from TRBV6-1 and TRBJ1-5; possibly TRBD1 for D (6 bases). There are 13 residues in the CDR3. The ends were cut back, 2 bases at V and 6 bases at J, with 8 bases in the middle. Germline V CDR1 and CDR2: MNHNS, SASEGT. The CDR3 nucleotides are TGTGCCAGCAGTGAACCAGGGGCTCAGCCCCAGCATTTT. It specifies CASSEPGAQPQHF.

The chain carries TRBV6-5 and TRBJ1-1, with 7 bases identical to TRBD1. This CDR3 is built from 14 residues. Germline CDR1 MNHEY, CDR2 SVGAGI. J was trimmed by 3 bases and V by 5 bases; bases with no gene match: 6. In DNA form, the CDR3 reads TGTGCCAGCAGTCCCTGGACAGGTTACACTGAAGCTTTCTTT. Its protein product is CASSPWTGYTEAFF.

The genes are TRBV4-1 and TRBJ2-7, with 10 bases matching TRBD2. The V gene's germline CDR1 is MGHRA and CDR2 YSYEKL. After removal of 4 bases from V and 1 base from J, the junction contained 4 bases not matched to a gene. This CDR3 is built from 15 residues. Here the CDR3 reads CASSPLAGASYEQYF. The CDR3 DNA reads TGCGCCAGCAGCCCCCTAGCGGGGGCATCCTACGAGCAGTACTTC.

This chain connects TRBV7-9 to TRBJ2-3, with a weak D call TRBD1 (5 bases). Trimming took 2 bases from V and 2 from J, leaving 8 bases between them. This CDR3 is 14 amino acids long. CDR1 and CDR2 from the germline V gene are SEHNR and FQNEAQ (reference sequence). CDR3 coding DNA: TGTGCCAGCAGCTTATCAGGGTTCACAGATACGCAGTATTTT. Protein sequence: CASSLSGFTDTQYF.

The rearrangement uses TRBV29-1 and TRBJ1-5; 7 nucleotides match TRBD1. V gave up 6 bases and J gave up 1 base; unmatched junction bases: 6. Germline CDR1 reads SQVTM; CDR2 reads ANQGSEA. The CDR3 spans 14 residues. CDR3 coding DNA: TGCAGCGTGTTGGAGGGGGCGAGCAATCAGCCCCAGCATTTT. It codes for CSVLEGASNQPQHF.